These 20 T cell receptor beta chains originate from one sample sequenced in a study of blood T cell repertoires in COVID-19. The data were produced by immunoSEQ multiplex PCR, yet TCRdb's version contains in-frame clones alone and is incomplete. The sample includes about 78,000 clones, around 87% seen only once; the top ten take 4.3%. The sample consisted of peripheral blood. The receptor set was obtained from a woman of 80 years or more with active or convalescent COVID-19.

V and J are TRBV6-2 or TRBV6-3 and TRBJ2-5, with 8 bases matching TRBD1. CDR1 is MNHEY, CDR2 SVGEGT, per germline. The CDR3 totals 16 residues. V lost 0 bases and J lost 2; bases outside the gene matches: 5. For the CDR3, the DNA is TGTGCCAGCAGTTACTCGACCAGGGGGCGACAAGAGACCCAGTACTTC. It specifies CASSYSTRGRQETQYF.

The chain links TRBV2 to TRBJ2-6; D is undetermined. The CDR3 extends over 16 amino acids. The V end lost 4 bases, the J end lost 0 bases, and 10 bases lay between the germline ends. Germline assignment: CDR1 SNHLY and CDR2 FYNNEI. The CDR3 bases are TGTGCCAGCAGTGCCCCAGGATCCTCTGGGGCCAACGTCCTGACTTTC. Translation gives CASSAPGSSGANVLTF.

The V call is TRBV28, the J call TRBJ1-5; no definite D call. Germline V gene lookup returns CDR1 MDHEN and CDR2 SYDVKM. Trimming took off 1 base at V and 3 bases at J, with 10 bases between the two ends. The CDR3 runs 15 residues. The CDR3 sequence: CASSLSGILNQPQHF. The CDR3 nucleotides read TGTGCCAGCAGTTTATCCGGGATACTCAATCAGCCCCAGCATTTT.

A single count supports this clone. This rearrangement joins TRBV3-1 (or the pseudogene TRBV3-2) to TRBJ2-7; TRBD2 matches 10 bases. Germline-derived CDR1 and CDR2 are LGHDT and YNNKEL (reference sequence). J gave up 4 bases and V 5 bases, and 8 bases lay outside the gene matches. The CDR3 contains 15 residues. The CDR3 sequence is CASSRGLASIYEQYF. CDR3 DNA sequence: TGTGCCAGCAGCAGGGGACTAGCGAGTATATACGAGCAGTACTTC.

The J gene is TRBJ2-7, the V gene TRBV5-4, with D perhaps matching TRBD1 (6 bases). Per germline, CDR1 SGHNT and CDR2 YYREEE (reference sequence). V gave up 2 bases and J gave up 3 bases, with 9 bases separating them. The CDR3 loop spans 13 amino acids. This chain's CDR3 is CASSFQGYYEQYF. CDR3 DNA sequence: TGTGCCAGCAGCTTTCAGGGGTACTACGAGCAGTACTTC.

This chain joins TRBV27 and TRBJ1-4; the match to TRBD1 covers 7 bases. Germline V gene lookup returns CDR1 MNHEY and CDR2 SMNVEV (reference sequence). V lost 2 bases, J lost 13 bases, and 7 bases stayed unmatched. This CDR3 has 13 residues. The CDR3 DNA reads TGTGCCAGCAGTTTAGCCGGACAGGAAGCACTGTTTTTT. As protein: CASSLAGQEALFF.

The chain employs TRBV5-1 and TRBJ2-5; TRBD1 matches at 7 bases. Germline CDR1 is SGHRS and CDR2 is YFSETQ. V lost 4 bases, J lost 5 bases, and 8 bases stayed unmatched. This CDR3 is built from 14 residues. In DNA form, the CDR3 reads TGCGCCAGCAGCAAAGGCGACAGGGCGGAGACCCAGTACTTC. This codes for CASSKGDRAETQYF.

The rearrangement links TRBV24-1 to TRBJ2-3, with 13 bases fitting TRBD2. V dropped 1 base and J dropped 4; count of bases not matched to a gene: 10. This CDR3 is built from 19 residues. CDR1 and CDR2 (germline): KGHDR, SFDVKD. CDR3 sequence reads: CATSDLSGTSGISADTQYF. CDR3 coding DNA: TGTGCCACCAGTGATTTATCCGGGACTAGCGGGATTTCGGCAGATACGCAGTATTTT.

The chain joins TRBV7-9 to TRBJ2-7, with 7 bases fitting TRBD2. The trim removed 5 bases at V and 3 bases at J, leaving 10 bases unmatched. Germline-derived CDR1 and CDR2 are SEHNR and FQNEAQ (reference sequence). The CDR3 loop spans 15 amino acids. In nucleotides, the CDR3 is TGTGCCAGCAGCCGGTCCGGGGGGTCCCGCTACGAGCAGTACTTC. Translated, it gives CASSRSGGSRYEQYF.

This chain connects TRBV6-1 to TRBJ2-6, with D unclear. Looked up from germline, CDR1 is MNHNS and CDR2 is SASEGT. Trimming stripped 2 bases from V and 4 bases from J, with 3 bases between. The CDR3 covers 13 residues. This CDR3 is CASSEQGANVLTF. CDR3 bases: TGTGCCAGCAGTGAACAAGGGGCCAACGTCCTGACTTTC.

This chain connects TRBV28 to TRBJ1-6; 10 bases map to TRBD1. The ends lost 8 bases at V and 9 bases at J; junction bases unmatched: 7. The CDR3 has 14 residues. From germline, CDR1 is MDHEN and CDR2 SYDVKM. CDR3 in DNA: TGTGCCAGCGCCGTCGGGACAGGGGTTTCACCCCTCCACTTT. Translation: CASAVGTGVSPLHF. Based on the CDR3 plus reference TRBV28 and TRBJ1-6, the full variable domain is DVKVTQSSRYLVKRTGEKVFLECVQDMDHENMFWYRQDPGLGLRLIYFSYDVKMKEKGDIPEGYSVSREKKERFSLILESASTNQTSMYLCASAVGTGVSPLHFGNGTRLTVT.

The CDR3 nucleotides read TGTGCCAGCAGCTTCCCCAGGGGTGGTAACACTGAAGCTTTCTTT. As protein: CASSFPRGGNTEAFF. The chain joins TRBV7-9 to TRBJ1-1; TRBD1 is a possible D gene (6 bases). The V and J ends lost 3 bases and 2 bases respectively, with 13 bases between them. The germline CDR1 and CDR2 sequences are SEHNR and FQNEAQ (reference sequence). This CDR3 has 15 amino acids.

The V call is TRBV11-3, the J call TRBJ2-3, with unresolved D. Germline values: CDR1 SGHNT, CDR2 YENEEA. The CDR3 is 15 amino acids. Trimming shortened V by 5 bases and J by 0 bases, and 12 bases separated the two germline ends. The CDR3 loop reads CASSRGTSSTDTQYF. As DNA, the CDR3 is TGTGCCAGCAGCCGCGGAACCTCGAGCACAGATACGCAGTATTTT.

The gene calls are TRBV18 and TRBJ2-5; D is perhaps TRBD1 (6 bases). The V gene's germline CDR1 is KGHSH and CDR2 LQKENI. V dropped 0 bases and J dropped 1 base, with 9 bases sitting between them. CDR3 length equals 15 residues. Here the CDR3 DNA reads TGTGCCAGCTCACCACCCGGGACAACCCAAGAGACCCAGTACTTC. Amino acid sequence: CASSPPGTTQETQYF.

The CDR3 sequence is CASSLRQYNSPLHF. CDR3 sequence (DNA): TGTGCCAGCAGCTTACGTCAGTATAATTCACCCCTCCACTTT. V gene TRBV13 combines with J gene TRBJ1-6; no reliable D call. CDR1 PRHDT and CDR2 FYEKMQ come from the germline V gene (reference sequence). The CDR3 runs 14 residues. With 2 bases removed from V and 4 bases from J, the gap between germline ends came to 6 bases.

The J gene is TRBJ2-1, the V gene TRBV10-2, with 7 nucleotides matching TRBD1. CDR3 length: 15 residues. J lost 3 bases, V lost 7 bases, and 9 bases had no gene match. The germline V gene has CDR1 WSHSY and CDR2 SAAADI. The CDR3 DNA is TGCGCCAGCACAGACAGGGAGACGATCTACAATGAGCAGTTCTTC. Translating it yields CASTDRETIYNEQFF.

The gene calls are TRBV9 and TRBJ2-1; 11 positions match TRBD2. The CDR3 covers 15 residues. V was pared by 8 bases and J by 6 bases, with 10 bases of the junction left unmatched. CDR1 and CDR2 (germline): SGDLS, YYNGEE. CDR3 nucleotide sequence: TGTGCCAGTACAAAACTAGCGGGAGTTTTCAATGAGCAGTTCTTC. Translation gives CASTKLAGVFNEQFF.

The chain couples TRBV5-6 to TRBJ1-2, with D possibly TRBD1 on 5 matching bases. Germline-derived CDR1 and CDR2 are SGHDT and YYEEEE. The CDR3 totals 14 residues. V was trimmed by 2 bases and J by 6 bases, leaving 14 bases between them. The CDR3 DNA is TGTGCCAGCAGCTTCCGGATAGGGGTAGATGGCTACACCTTC. Its protein product is CASSFRIGVDGYTF.

The chain couples TRBV9 to TRBJ2-7; 9 nucleotides match TRBD1. J gave up 1 base and V 0 bases, and 2 bases lay outside the gene matches. The CDR3 has 15 amino acids. Germline loops: CDR1 SGDLS, CDR2 YYNGEE. Here the CDR3 reads CASSVAGTGSYEQYF. CDR3 nucleotide sequence: TGTGCCAGCAGCGTAGCTGGGACAGGGTCCTACGAGCAGTACTTC.

The V gene is TRBV18, the J gene TRBJ2-7, with D possibly being TRBD1 (6 bases). There are 14 residues in the CDR3. Trimming pared 6 bases from V and 3 bases from J, leaving 15 bases between. Germline lookup yields CDR1 KGHSH and CDR2 LQKENI. The CDR3: CASSPLQGNYEQYF. The CDR3 coding sequence is TGTGCCAGCTCCCCTCTCCAGGGGAACTACGAGCAGTACTTC. Based on the CDR3 plus reference TRBV18 and TRBJ2-7, the full variable domain is NAGVMQNPRHLVRRRGQEARLRCSPMKGHSHVYWYRQLPEEGLKFMVYLQKENIIDESGMPKERFSAEFPKEGPSILRIQQVVRGDSAAYFCASSPLQGNYEQYFGPGTRLTVT.